This T cell receptor (beta chain) is from a study of T cells in Graves' hyperthyroidism and ophthalmopathy. RNA transcripts served as the template for amplifying TCR beta CDR3 regions. First-round RT-PCR with HTBI primers amplified the TCR CDR3 region. One entry per CDR3 protein results from TCRdb running MiXCR on the multiplex PCR reads. The profile shows hundreds of thousands of distinct CDR3 sequences, around 15% of them singletons. The germline V gene has CDR1 LGHDT and CDR2 YNNKEL (reference sequence). V lost 6 bases to trimming and J lost 6 bases, with 20 bases between them. CDR3 length equals 15 residues. This clonotype has at least ten counts.

This chain connects TRBV3-1 to TRBJ1-1, with D maybe TRBD1 (6 bases). This TCR was sampled from a man aged 18 to 29 with Graves' ophthalmopathy. Sequencing was carried out using blood. The CDR3 loop is CASSPRPGEGAEAFF. CDR3 nucleotide sequence: TGTGCCAGCAGTCCACGGCCGGGGGAGGGGGCTGAAGCTTTCTTT.